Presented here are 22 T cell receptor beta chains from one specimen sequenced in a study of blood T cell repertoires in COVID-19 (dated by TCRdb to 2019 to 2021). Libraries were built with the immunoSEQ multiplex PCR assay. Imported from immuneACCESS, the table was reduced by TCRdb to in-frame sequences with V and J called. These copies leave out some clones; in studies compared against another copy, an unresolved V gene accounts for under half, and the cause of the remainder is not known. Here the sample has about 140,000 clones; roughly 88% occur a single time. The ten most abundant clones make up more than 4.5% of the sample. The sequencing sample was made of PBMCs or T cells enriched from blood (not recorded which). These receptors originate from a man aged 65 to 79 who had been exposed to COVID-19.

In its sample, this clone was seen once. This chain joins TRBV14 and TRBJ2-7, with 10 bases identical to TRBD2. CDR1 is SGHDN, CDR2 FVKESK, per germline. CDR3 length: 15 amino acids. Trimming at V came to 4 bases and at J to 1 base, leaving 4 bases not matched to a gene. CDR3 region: CASSPASGSSYEQYF. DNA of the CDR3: TGTGCCAGCAGCCCGGCTAGCGGGAGTTCCTACGAGCAGTACTTC.

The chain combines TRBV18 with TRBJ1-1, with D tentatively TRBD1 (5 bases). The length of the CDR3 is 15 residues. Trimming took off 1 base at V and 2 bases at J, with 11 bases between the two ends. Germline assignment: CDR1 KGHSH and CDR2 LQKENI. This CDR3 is CASSPQGIYNTEAFF. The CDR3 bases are TGTGCCAGCTCACCACAGGGGATTTATAACACTGAAGCTTTCTTT.

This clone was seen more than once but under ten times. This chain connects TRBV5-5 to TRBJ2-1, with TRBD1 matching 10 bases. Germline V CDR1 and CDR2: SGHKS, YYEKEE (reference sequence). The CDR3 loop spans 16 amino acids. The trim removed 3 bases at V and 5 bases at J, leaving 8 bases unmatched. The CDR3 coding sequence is TGTGCCAGCAGCTCCCGGGACAGGGGAGACCACAATGAGCAGTTCTTC. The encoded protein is CASSSRDRGDHNEQFF.

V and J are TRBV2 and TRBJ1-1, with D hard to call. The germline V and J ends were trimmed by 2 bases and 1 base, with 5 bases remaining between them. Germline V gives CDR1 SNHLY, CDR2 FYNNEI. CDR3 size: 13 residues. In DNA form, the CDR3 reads TGTGCCAGCAGTGAATCAGGGAACACTGAAGCTTTCTTT. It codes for CASSESGNTEAFF.

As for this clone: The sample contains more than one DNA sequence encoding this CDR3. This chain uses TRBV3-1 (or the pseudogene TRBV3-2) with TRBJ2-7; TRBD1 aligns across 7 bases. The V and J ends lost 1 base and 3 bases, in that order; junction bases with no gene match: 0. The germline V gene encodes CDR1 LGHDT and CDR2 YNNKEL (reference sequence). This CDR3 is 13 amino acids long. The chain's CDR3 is CASSQGTGYEQYF. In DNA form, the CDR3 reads TGTGCCAGCAGCCAAGGGACAGGCTACGAGCAGTACTTC.

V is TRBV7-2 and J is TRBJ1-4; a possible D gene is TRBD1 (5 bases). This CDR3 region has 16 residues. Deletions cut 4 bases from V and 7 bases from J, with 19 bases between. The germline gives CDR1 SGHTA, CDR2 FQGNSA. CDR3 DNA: TGTGCCAGCAGCTCGGGGGGTACAGGCCGACGTGAAAAACTGTTTTTT. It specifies CASSSGGTGRREKLFF.

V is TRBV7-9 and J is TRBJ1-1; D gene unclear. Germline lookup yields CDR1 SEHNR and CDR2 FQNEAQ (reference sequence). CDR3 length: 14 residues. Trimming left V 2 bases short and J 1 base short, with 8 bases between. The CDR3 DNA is TGTGCCAGCAGCTTAAGCGCCCGGAACACTGAAGCTTTCTTT. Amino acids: CASSLSARNTEAFF. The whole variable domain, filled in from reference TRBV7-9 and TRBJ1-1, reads DTGVSQNPRHKITKRGQNVTFRCDPISEHNRLYWYRQTLGQGPEFLTYFQNEAQLEKSRLLSDRFSAERPKGSFSTLEIQRTEQGDSAMYLCASSLSARNTEAFFGQGTRLTVV.

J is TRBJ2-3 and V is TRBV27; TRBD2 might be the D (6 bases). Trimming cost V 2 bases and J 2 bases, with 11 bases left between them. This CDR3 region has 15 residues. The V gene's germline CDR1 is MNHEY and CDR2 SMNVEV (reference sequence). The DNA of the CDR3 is TGTGCCAGCAGTTTAAGTCGGGACTTCACAGATACGCAGTATTTT. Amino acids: CASSLSRDFTDTQYF.

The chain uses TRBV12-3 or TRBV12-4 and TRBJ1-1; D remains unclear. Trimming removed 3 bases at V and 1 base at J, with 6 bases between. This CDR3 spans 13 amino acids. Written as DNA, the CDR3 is TGTGCCAGCAGTTTTGGCGGGAACACTGAAGCTTTCTTT. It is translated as CASSFGGNTEAFF.

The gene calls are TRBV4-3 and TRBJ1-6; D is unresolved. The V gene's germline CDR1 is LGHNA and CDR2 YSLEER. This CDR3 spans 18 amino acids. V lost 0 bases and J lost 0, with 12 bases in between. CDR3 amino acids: CASSQELGGSSYNSPLHF. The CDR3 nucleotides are TGCGCCAGCAGCCAAGAACTTGGTGGGAGCTCCTATAATTCACCCCTCCACTTT.

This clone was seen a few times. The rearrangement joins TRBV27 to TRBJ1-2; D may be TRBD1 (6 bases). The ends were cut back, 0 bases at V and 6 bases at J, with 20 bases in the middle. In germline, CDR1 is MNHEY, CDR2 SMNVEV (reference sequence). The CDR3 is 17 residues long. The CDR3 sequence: CASSLSLVHDRTDGYTF. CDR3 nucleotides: TGTGCCAGCAGTTTATCCCTCGTACACGACAGGACGGATGGCTACACCTTC.

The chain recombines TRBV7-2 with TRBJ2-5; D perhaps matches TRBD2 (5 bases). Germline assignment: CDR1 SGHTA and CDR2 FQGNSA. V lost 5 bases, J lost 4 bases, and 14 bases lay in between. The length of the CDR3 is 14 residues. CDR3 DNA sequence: TGTGCCAGCAGCAAGAGCGGAAGAGGAGAGACCCAGTACTTC. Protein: CASSKSGRGETQYF. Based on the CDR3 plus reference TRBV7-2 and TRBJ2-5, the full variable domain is GAGVSQSPSNKVTEKGKDVELRCDPISGHTALYWYRQSLGQGLEFLIYFQGNSAPDKSGLPSDRFSAERTGGSVSTLTIQRTQQEDSAVYLCASSKSGRGETQYFGPGTRLLVL.

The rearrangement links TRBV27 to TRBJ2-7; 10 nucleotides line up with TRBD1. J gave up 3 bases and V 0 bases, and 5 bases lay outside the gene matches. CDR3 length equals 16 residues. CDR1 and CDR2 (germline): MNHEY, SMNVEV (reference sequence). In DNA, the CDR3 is TGTGCCAGCAGTTTATCGATAAGGGACAGGGGCTACGAGCAGTACTTC. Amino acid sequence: CASSLSIRDRGYEQYF.

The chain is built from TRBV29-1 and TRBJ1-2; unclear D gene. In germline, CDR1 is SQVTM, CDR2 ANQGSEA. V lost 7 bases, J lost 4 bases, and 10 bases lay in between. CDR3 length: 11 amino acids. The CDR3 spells CSARGSYGYTF. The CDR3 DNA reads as TGCAGCGCCCGAGGGTCCTATGGCTACACCTTC.

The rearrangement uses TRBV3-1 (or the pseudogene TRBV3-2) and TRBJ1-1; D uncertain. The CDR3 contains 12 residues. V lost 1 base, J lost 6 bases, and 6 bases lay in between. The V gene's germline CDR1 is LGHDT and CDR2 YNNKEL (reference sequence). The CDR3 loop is CASSQVPAEAFF. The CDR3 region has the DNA TGTGCCAGCAGCCAAGTTCCCGCTGAAGCTTTCTTT.

CDR3 residues: CASSWGQTNTEAFF. CDR3 in DNA: TGTGCCAGCAGCTGGGGACAGACTAACACTGAAGCTTTCTTT. The V call is TRBV11-2, the J call TRBJ1-1, with 7 bases aligning to TRBD1. The CDR3 runs 14 residues. Germline loops: CDR1 SGHAT, CDR2 FQNNGV. V gave up 4 bases and J gave up 2 bases; unmatched junction bases: 4.

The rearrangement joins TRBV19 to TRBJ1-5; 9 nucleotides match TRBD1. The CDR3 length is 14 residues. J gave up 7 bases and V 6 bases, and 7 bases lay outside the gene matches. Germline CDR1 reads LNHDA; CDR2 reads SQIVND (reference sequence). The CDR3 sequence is CASSHRGHGQPQHF. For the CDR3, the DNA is TGTGCCAGTAGCCACAGGGGGCACGGACAGCCCCAGCATTTT.

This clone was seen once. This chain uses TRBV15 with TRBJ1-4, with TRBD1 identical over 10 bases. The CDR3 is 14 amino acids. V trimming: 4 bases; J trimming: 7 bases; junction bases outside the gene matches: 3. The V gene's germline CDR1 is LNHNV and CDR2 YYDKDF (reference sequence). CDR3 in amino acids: CATSTGQGGEKLFF. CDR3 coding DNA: TGTGCCACCAGCACCGGACAGGGGGGTGAAAAACTGTTTTTT. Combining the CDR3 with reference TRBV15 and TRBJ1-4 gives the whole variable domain DAMVIQNPRYQVTQFGKPVTLSCSQTLNHNVMYWYQQKSSQAPKLLFHYYDKDFNNEADTPDNFQSRRPNTSFCFLDIRSPGLGDTAMYLCATSTGQGGEKLFFGSGTQLSVL.

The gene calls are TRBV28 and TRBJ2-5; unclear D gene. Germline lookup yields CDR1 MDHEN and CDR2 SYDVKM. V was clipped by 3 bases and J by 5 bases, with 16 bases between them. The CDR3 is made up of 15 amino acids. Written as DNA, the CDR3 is TGTGCCAGCAGTTTGCCAGGCCGTCTTGGGGAGACCCAGTACTTC. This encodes CASSLPGRLGETQYF.

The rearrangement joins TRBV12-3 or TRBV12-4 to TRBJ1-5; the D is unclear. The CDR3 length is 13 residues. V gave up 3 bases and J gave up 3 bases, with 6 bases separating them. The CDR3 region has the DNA TGTGCCAGCAGTTTCGGTAACAATCAGCCCCAGCATTTT. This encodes CASSFGNNQPQHF.

The CDR3 nucleotides are TGTGCCATCGGGCGGAGGGCTGGGGAGACCCAGTACTTC. Its translation: CAIGRRAGETQYF. The chain couples TRBV10-3 to TRBJ2-5; TRBD2 might be the D (6 bases). This CDR3 is 13 amino acids long. The V gene's germline CDR1 is ENHRY and CDR2 SYGVKD. Between the trimmed V and J ends, which lost 8 bases and 5 bases, there was a span of 15 bases.

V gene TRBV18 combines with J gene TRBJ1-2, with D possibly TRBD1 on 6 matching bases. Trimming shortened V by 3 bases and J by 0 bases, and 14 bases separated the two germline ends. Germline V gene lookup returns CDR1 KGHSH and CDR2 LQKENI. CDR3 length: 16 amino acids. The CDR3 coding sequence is TGTGCCAGCTCACCGCGCACGGACAGACCTAACTATGGCTACACCTTC. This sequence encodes CASSPRTDRPNYGYTF.